One sample yielded the 8 T cell receptor beta chains listed below, sequenced in a study of monozygotic twins with inflammatory bowel disease. TCRdb re-analyzed the 5' RACE reads; it lists each CDR3 protein once, without DNA. This sample's table reports approximately 400,000 distinct CDR3 sequences. Source material: blood. These receptors were taken from a human donor with ulcerative colitis or Crohn's disease, or a healthy co-twin of an affected twin (not recorded which).

The chain is built from TRBV20-1 and TRBJ2-1; TCRdb's assignment of TRBD2 cannot be checked, as there is no DNA. Germline V gives CDR1 DFQATT, CDR2 SNEGSKA (reference sequence). This CDR3 has 15 amino acids. The CDR3 region is CSARDMASGYNEQFF.

This sequence joins TRBV29-1 and TRBJ1-1; lacking DNA, the TRBD1 call made by TCRdb goes unchecked. The CDR3 spans 13 residues. CDR1 and CDR2 (germline): SQVTM, ANQGSEA. This chain's CDR3 is CSVDQGPNTEAFF.

The rearrangement links TRBV7-3 to TRBJ2-1; TCRdb's D call of TRBD2 is untestable without DNA. The CDR3 loop spans 15 amino acids. Germline V gene lookup returns CDR1 SGHTA and CDR2 FQGTGA. Here the CDR3 reads CASSLVSGSVNEQFF.

This chain joins TRBV24-1 and TRBJ1-4; lacking DNA, the TRBD1 call made by TCRdb goes unchecked. This CDR3 is 15 amino acids long. CDR1 is KGHDR and CDR2 is SFDVKD in the germline V gene. CDR3 in amino acids: CATSEGGTGNEKLFF.

The chain has TRBV7-9 and TRBJ2-1; TCRdb designates TRBD1, a call that cannot be tested without DNA. CDR3 length equals 11 residues. Germline values: CDR1 SEHNR, CDR2 FQNEAQ (reference sequence). CDR3 sequence reads: CASSFDREQFF.

CDR3 amino acids: CSAGQTGEAPLHF. The gene calls are TRBV20-1 and TRBJ1-6; absent DNA, TCRdb's TRBD1 call cannot be checked. CDR1 and CDR2 from the germline V gene are DFQATT and SNEGSKA (reference sequence). The CDR3 sequence is 13 residues long.

The chain carries TRBV7-3 and TRBJ1-2; TCRdb's D call, TRBD1, is unchecked because there is no DNA. Germline CDR1 SGHTA, CDR2 FQGTGA. The CDR3 length is 20 residues. CDR3: CASSPFVGGTGGTRFYGYTF.

The chain employs TRBV28 and TRBJ1-1. Germline CDR1 reads MDHEN; CDR2 reads SYDVKM. The CDR3 is made up of 16 amino acids. The CDR3 sequence: CASSSSGAAMNTEAFF.